This is a list of T cell receptor beta chains from one sample in a study of blood T cells in healthy people across ages. TCRdb reprocessed the 5' RACE reads with MiXCR, giving one entry per CDR3 protein. The sample shows about 690,000 distinct CDR3 sequences, roughly 43% of them seen only once. Sequencing was done on a sample of blood. Every receptor here comes from an elderly man in good health. Both conserved end residues are part of each CDR3. The D gene is left open where the match is weak. Only some rows state a clone size, as once, few, many or a class for expanded clones.

TRBV5-5	TRBJ2-1	TRBD2	.	17	TGTGCCAGCAGCTCGAACTTTCTAGCGGGGGGCTACAATGAGCAGTTCTTC	CASSSNFLAGGYNEQFF
TRBV4-3	TRBJ1-4	.	few	15	TGCGCCAGCAGCGATCGGACAGAGATTAATGAAAAACTGTTTTTT	CASSDRTEINEKLFF
TRBV20-1	TRBJ2-5	.	many	12	TGCAGTGCTAGTCCCACAAAAGAGACCCAGTACTTC	CSASPTKETQYF
TRBV7-2	TRBJ1-5	.	.	14	TGTGCCAGCAGCCAGGACATGACTGGTCAGCCCCAGCATTTT	CASSQDMTGQPQHF
TRBV12-3/TRBV12-4	TRBJ2-5	.	few	14	TGTGCCAGCAGTTTGGCGGAGGGCAAAGAGACCCAGTACTTC	CASSLAEGKETQYF
TRBV7-2	TRBJ2-7	TRBD1	many	12	TGTGCCAGCAGCTTCACAGGGGACGAGCAGTACTTC	CASSFTGDEQYF
TRBV7-3	TRBJ2-1	TRBD2	.	16	TGTGCCAGCAGCTTGCAAGGGGCGGGAGGGCCCGATGAGCAGTTCTTC	CASSLQGAGGPDEQFF
TRBV15	TRBJ1-2	.	.	16	TGTGCCACCAGCCCCAGGCAGAACGTAGCTAACTATGGCTACACCTTC	CATSPRQNVANYGYTF
TRBV28	TRBJ1-4	TRBD1	once	17	TGTGCCAGCAGTTTTTTTGGACAGGGCTTAATTGATGAAAAACTGTTTTTT	CASSFFGQGLIDEKLFF
TRBV10-3	TRBJ2-2	TRBD1	many	16	TGTGCCATCAGTGCTGGGACAGGGTCTCAGGCCGGGGAGCTGTTTTTT	CAISAGTGSQAGELFF
TRBV7-2	TRBJ2-2	TRBD2	.	16	TGTGCCAGCAGCCCCCAGACTAGCGGGAGTGCCGGGGAGCTGTTTTTT	CASSPQTSGSAGELFF
TRBV6-4	TRBJ1-1	.	few	13	TGTGCCAGCAGTGAAGACGGGAACACTGAAGCTTTCTTT	CASSEDGNTEAFF
TRBV20-1	TRBJ2-3	.	few	15	TGCAGTGCTAGAGATCTCGGAGACTTCCCGTATACGCAGTATTTT	CSARDLGDFPYTQYF
TRBV12-5	TRBJ2-1	TRBD1	.	14	TGTGCTAGTGGGGCGGACAGGGGGACGGGTGAGCAGTTCTTC	CASGADRGTGEQFF
TRBV9	TRBJ2-5	.	.	16	TGTGCCAGCAGCGTAGCACTAGAGGGGGGCCCAGAGACCCAGTACTTC	CASSVALEGGPETQYF
TRBV28	TRBJ1-2	TRBD1	.	17	TGTGCCAGCAGTCCTAGATACTACAGGGGGCACGACTATGGCTACACCTTC	CASSPRYYRGHDYGYTF
TRBV7-2	TRBJ1-2	.	.	14	TGTGCCAGCAGCTCCCGGGACACGACCTATGGCTACACCTTC	CASSSRDTTYGYTF
TRBV27	TRBJ1-6	.	once	15	TGTGCCAGCAGTTTTTCCAGCAGCTTTAATTCACCCCTCCACTTT	CASSFSSSFNSPLHF
TRBV2	TRBJ1-5	TRBD1	.	14	TGTGCCAGCAGTAGGGGGCGAAGCAATCAGCCCCAGCATTTT	CASSRGRSNQPQHF
TRBV20-1	TRBJ1-2	.	few	12	TGCAGTGCTAGGGACAATAACTATGGCTACACCTTC	CSARDNNYGYTF
TRBV27	TRBJ2-3	.	.	15	TGTGCCAGCAGTCTCCAGTACCCACGGTCAGATACGCAGTATTTT	CASSLQYPRSDTQYF
TRBV5-6	TRBJ2-5	TRBD2	many	15	TGTGCCAGCAGCTTGTCTGGGGGAGGGTTGGAGACCCAGTACTTC	CASSLSGGGLETQYF
TRBV7-9	TRBJ2-5	.	.	15	TGTGCCAGCAGCTTAGGACAGCTAGGGTCGGAGACCCAGTACTTC	CASSLGQLGSETQYF
TRBV28	TRBJ2-7	TRBD2	.	15	TGTGCCAGCAGTTTGAGCGGGGGCTCCTACAATGAGCAGTACTTC	CASSLSGGSYNEQYF
TRBV2	TRBJ1-6	TRBD1	.	14	TGTGCCAGCAGCGGACAGGGGGTTAGCTCACCCCTCCACTTT	CASSGQGVSSPLHF
TRBV7-9	TRBJ2-7	TRBD2	.	11	TGTTCAGCGGGGGCCTCCTACGAGCAGTACTTC	CSAGASYEQYF
TRBV2	TRBJ2-7	.	.	13	TGTGCCAGCTTCTCAGCGAATGCCTACGAGCAGTACTTC	CASFSANAYEQYF
TRBV4-2	TRBJ1-5	.	.	16	TGTGCCAGCAGCCTCGTAGGCGGCGCGGCCAATCAGCCCCAGCATTTT	CASSLVGGAANQPQHF
TRBV7-9	TRBJ2-1	.	few	15	TGTGCCAGCAGCTTAGGCACAGGGATCTACAATGAGCAGTTCTTC	CASSLGTGIYNEQFF
TRBV29-1	TRBJ1-2	.	.	15	TGCAGCGTTGAAGCTGTACAGGGTCCCAGCTATGGCTACACCTTC	CSVEAVQGPSYGYTF
TRBV6-9	TRBJ2-7	TRBD1	.	15	TGTGCCAGCAGTTACCCGACAGGGACCTCCTACGAGCAGTACTTC	CASSYPTGTSYEQYF
TRBV7-2	TRBJ2-7	.	.	15	TGTGCCAGCAGCCCGCGTGGAGCGCTTACCTACGAGCAGTACTTC	CASSPRGALTYEQYF
TRBV5-1	TRBJ2-1	TRBD1	few	15	TGCGCCAGCAGCGCGGGACAGGGGGCCCGGAATGAGCAGTTCTTC	CASSAGQGARNEQFF
TRBV7-2	TRBJ2-3	.	few	14	TGTGCCAGCAGCTTAATCCCCCACAGGGATACGCAGTATTTT	CASSLIPHRDTQYF
TRBV7-2	TRBJ2-3	.	.	15	TGTGCCAGCAGCTTAGTGGGAGGTCATGTAGATACGCAGTATTTT	CASSLVGGHVDTQYF
TRBV7-9	TRBJ1-4	.	few	16	TGTGCCAGCAGCTCTTCCAGGGTCACAACTAATGAAAAACTGTTTTTT	CASSSSRVTTNEKLFF
TRBV14	TRBJ2-1	.	once	13	TGTGCCAGCGGCCACCCATTCGACCGAGAGCAGTTCTTC	CASGHPFDREQFF
TRBV7-9	TRBJ2-3	TRBD2	few	18	TGTGCCAGCAGCTTAGGGGCCGGGACTAGCGGGAAGACAGATACGCAGTATTTT	CASSLGAGTSGKTDTQYF
TRBV2	TRBJ2-7	.	.	13	TGTGCCAGCAGTGAAGCGAACGGCTACGAGCAGTACTTC	CASSEANGYEQYF
TRBV9	TRBJ2-1	TRBD1	.	15	TGTGCCAGCAGCGGCGTACAGGGGGTGGTGGGTGAGCAGTTCTTC	CASSGVQGVVGEQFF
TRBV3-1	TRBJ2-5	.	.	19	TGTGCCAGCAGCCCCCAGGGGAGGGGGAGTAAGCTTGTACGGGAGACCCAGTACTTC	CASSPQGRGSKLVRETQYF
TRBV7-6	TRBJ2-3	.	few	13	TGTGCCAGCAGCCCACAGGGCCCAGATACGCAGTATTTT	CASSPQGPDTQYF
TRBV29-1	TRBJ2-1	.	few	14	TGCAGCGTCACAGGGTCCGTACTCGCCGATGAGCAGTTCTTC	CSVTGSVLADEQFF
TRBV28	TRBJ2-7	TRBD1	.	15	TGTGCCAGCGATTCCTCCGGGACAGGGAACCACGAGCAGTACTTC	CASDSSGTGNHEQYF
TRBV5-4	TRBJ2-3	.	.	15	TGTGCCAGCAGCTCCGACAACACACCAACAGATACGCAGTATTTT	CASSSDNTPTDTQYF
TRBV7-9	TRBJ2-5	.	.	17	TGTGCCAGCAGCTTAAGCGCGGATCGGGGGGCCGGAGAGACCCAGTACTTC	CASSLSADRGAGETQYF
TRBV2	TRBJ1-6	.	.	15	TGTGCCAGCAGTGAATCTGGGGCCTCCAATTCACCCCTCCACTTT	CASSESGASNSPLHF